This T cell receptor (beta chain) comes out of a study of blood T cell repertoires in COVID-19. This clone appeared a few times. Grouping used clinical history reported by participants in a survey and questionnaire. Sequencing used immunoSEQ multiplex PCR; TCRdb keeps in-frame clones, though not all of them. The profile shows 150,000 to 200,000 clones, about four fifths of them singletons. Sequenced: PBMCs or T cells enriched from blood (not recorded which). This receptor was taken from a man between 35 and 55 years old who had recovered from COVID-19.

The CDR3 nucleotides are TGTGCCAGCTCACCACCGGGGGGATTTTTCACTGAAGCTTTCTTT. Amino acids: CASSPPGGFFTEAFF. The chain links TRBV18 to TRBJ1-1; TRBD1 is a possible D gene (5 bases). The germline gives CDR1 KGHSH, CDR2 LQKENI. The CDR3 is made up of 15 amino acids. Trimming left V 0 bases short and J 4 bases short, with 12 bases between.